The 24 T cell receptor beta chains listed next were all sequenced from one sample in a study of early T cells in non-severe SARS-CoV-2 infection. TCRdb analysed the 5' RACE reads with MiXCR anew, one entry per CDR3 protein. The table records roughly 51,000 distinct CDR3 sequences, 6.2% of them present only once. The specimen sequenced was whole blood. These receptors were obtained from an adult who was a healthcare worker with PCR-confirmed SARS-CoV-2 infection or an uninfected control (not recorded which).

In this sample, this clonotype turned up a few times. The chain recombines TRBV7-2 with TRBJ2-5; D might be TRBD1 or TRBD2, each matching 6 bases. CDR3 length equals 20 residues. The V end was cut by 1 base, the J end by 5 bases, with 29 bases between. From germline, CDR1 is SGHTA and CDR2 FQGNSA. Written as DNA, the CDR3 is TGTGCCAGCAGCTTAGTTTTTGGGTCCCGGAGGGGGAGTGGCCGGGAGACCCAGTACTTC. This codes for CASSLVFGSRRGSGRETQYF.

This clonotype was counted many times. This chain uses TRBV20-1 with TRBJ2-1, with D possibly matching TRBD1 (6 bases). Germline assignment: CDR1 DFQATT and CDR2 SNEGSKA (reference sequence). V was cut by 7 bases and J by 5 bases, with 15 bases left in between. The CDR3 length is 13 residues. The CDR3 coding sequence is TGCAGTGAAGGGGGAAGAGGGAACAATGAGCAGTTCTTC. Translating it yields CSEGGRGNNEQFF.

This clonotype was seen at least ten times. CDR3 amino acids: CASSLFTSGGQETQYF. The CDR3, as DNA: TGCGCCAGCAGCTTGTTTACTAGCGGGGGACAAGAGACCCAGTACTTC. The chain uses TRBV5-1 and TRBJ2-5, with 11 nucleotides matching TRBD2. CDR1 is SGHRS, CDR2 YFSETQ, per germline. This CDR3 comprises 16 residues. J was trimmed by 2 bases and V by 1 base; bases with no gene match: 4.

This clonotype was picked up many times. The rearrangement links TRBV12-3 or TRBV12-4 to TRBJ2-1, with 8 bases lining up with TRBD2. The CDR3 contains 15 residues. The J segment lost 9 bases and the V segment lost 8 bases, leaving 15 bases of the junction unmatched. The CDR3 DNA sequence: TGTGCCAGCCGACGGGCGGGGGGCCCAGAGGGTGAGCAGTTCTTC. This gives the protein CASRRAGGPEGEQFF.

The rearrangement uses TRBV6-1 and TRBJ1-1; maybe TRBD1 (5 bases). The CDR3 consists of 15 residues. Germline-derived CDR1 and CDR2 are MNHNS and SASEGT. V lost 3 bases, J lost 0 bases, and 11 bases lay in between. CDR3 protein: CASSDSKGLNTEAFF. CDR3 in DNA: TGTGCCAGCAGTGATTCAAAGGGACTGAACACTGAAGCTTTCTTT.

This clonotype was detected many times. The V call is TRBV12-3 or TRBV12-4, the J call TRBJ2-1; D ambiguous. The ends were cut back, 3 bases at V and 4 bases at J, with 7 bases in the middle. The CDR3 has 13 amino acids. DNA of the CDR3: TGTGCCAGCAGTTTCGCTCATTACAATGAGCAGTTCTTC. It encodes CASSFAHYNEQFF.

There are many counts of this clonotype. V and J are TRBV20-1 and TRBJ1-2; D uncertain. Trimming left V 0 bases short and J 8 bases short, with 13 bases between. Germline values: CDR1 DFQATT, CDR2 SNEGSKA (reference sequence). The CDR3 has 13 amino acids. The CDR3 spells CSARDEWFGGYTF. The CDR3 DNA is TGCAGTGCTAGAGATGAGTGGTTTGGGGGCTACACCTTC.

The chain has TRBV7-9 and TRBJ2-7; the match to TRBD1 covers 7 bases. V shed 6 bases and J 2 bases; nucleotides not matched to a gene: 7. Germline values: CDR1 SEHNR, CDR2 FQNEAQ (reference sequence). The CDR3 has 14 residues. The DNA for the CDR3 is TGTGCCAGCAGTATATCGGGACAGCCCTACGAGCAGTACTTC. This gives the protein CASSISGQPYEQYF.

This clonotype was seen a few times. The chain employs TRBV12-3 or TRBV12-4 and TRBJ2-3, with TRBD1 identical over 10 bases. Trimming took 2 bases from V and 8 from J; bases not matched to a gene: 25. The CDR3 runs to 21 residues. CDR3 sequence: CASSLFPRGVIYRDRGGTQYF. CDR3 in DNA: TGTGCCAGCAGTTTATTTCCGCGTGGGGTTATTTACCGGGACAGGGGAGGTACGCAGTATTTT.

Many counts were recorded for this clonotype. The CDR3 nucleotides are TGTGCCAGCAGCTTAAGTAGGACTAGCGGAGACCAAGAGACCCAGTACTTC. Protein product: CASSLSRTSGDQETQYF. The J gene is TRBJ2-5, the V gene TRBV7-8, with 10 bases aligning to TRBD2. Germline loops: CDR1 SGHVS, CDR2 FQNEAQ. The V segment lost 2 bases and the J segment 0 bases; nucleotides outside the gene matches: 6. This CDR3 spans 17 amino acids.

This clonotype was seen many times. The chain has TRBV12-3 or TRBV12-4 and TRBJ2-7; a possible D gene is TRBD1 (6 bases). This CDR3 region has 13 residues. The germline V and J ends were trimmed by 5 bases and 4 bases, with 12 bases remaining between them. The CDR3 DNA sequence: TGTGCCAGCAGTCTCGGACAGAAGTACGAGCAGTACTTC. It yields the protein CASSLGQKYEQYF.

This clonotype occurred many times. The chain employs TRBV11-2 and TRBJ2-7; TRBD1 is a possible D gene (5 bases). The CDR3 extends over 14 amino acids. The germline V and J ends were trimmed by 5 bases and 2 bases, with 13 bases remaining between them. CDR1 and CDR2 from the germline V gene are SGHAT and FQNNGV. CDR3 nucleotides: TGTGCCAGCAGCCCTACCAGGACAACCTACGAGCAGTACTTC. This encodes CASSPTRTTYEQYF.

This clonotype was counted ten times or more. This rearrangement joins TRBV7-2 to TRBJ2-1; weak D call: TRBD1 (6 bases). Deletions cut 1 base from V and 4 bases from J, with 14 bases between. The CDR3 contains 16 residues. CDR1 and CDR2 from the germline V gene are SGHTA and FQGNSA. The CDR3 loop reads CASSLGAGASYNEQFF. As DNA, the CDR3 is TGTGCCAGCAGCTTAGGAGCAGGGGCCTCTTACAATGAGCAGTTCTTC.

In its sample, this clonotype was seen many times. This chain joins TRBV19 and TRBJ1-5; no clear D gene. CDR1 and CDR2 (germline): LNHDA, SQIVND (reference sequence). V was clipped by 7 bases and J by 2 bases, with 9 bases between them. The CDR3 is made up of 13 amino acids. The CDR3 spells CASKPLGNQPQHF. The CDR3 nucleotides are TGTGCCAGTAAGCCTTTGGGCAATCAGCCCCAGCATTTT.

J is TRBJ1-2 and V is TRBV6-5; possibly TRBD1 for D (6 bases). The CDR3 consists of 14 residues. The V gene lost 1 base and the J gene lost 3 bases, with 9 bases spanning the gap. Germline V gene lookup returns CDR1 MNHEY and CDR2 SVGAGI. CDR3 loop: CASSYFRTDYGYTF. The CDR3 bases are TGTGCCAGCAGTTACTTTAGGACAGACTATGGCTACACCTTC.

The chain uses TRBV7-2 and TRBJ2-3; 8 bases line up with TRBD2. J lost 6 bases, V lost 5 bases, and 10 bases had no gene match. CDR1 is SGHTA and CDR2 is FQGNSA in the germline V gene. The CDR3 loop spans 15 amino acids. CDR3 DNA: TGTGCCAGCAGCGTTCGGACTAGCTCAGGGGATACGCAGTATTTT. Amino acid sequence: CASSVRTSSGDTQYF.

Ten or more counts support this clonotype. The rearrangement links TRBV6-4 to TRBJ1-1; D gene ambiguous. Germline values: CDR1 MRHNA, CDR2 SNTAGT. V was trimmed by 2 bases and J by 4 bases, leaving 11 bases between them. CDR3 length: 14 residues. Here the CDR3 DNA reads TGTGCCAGCAGTGACCTGCCCGGTGGCACTGAAGCTTTCTTT. Residues: CASSDLPGGTEAFF.

This clonotype showed up many times. The rearrangement links TRBV5-1 to TRBJ2-3, with a weak D call TRBD1 (7 bases). This CDR3 region has 17 residues. V dropped 4 bases and J dropped 2 bases, with 20 bases sitting between them. Germline V gene lookup returns CDR1 SGHRS and CDR2 YFSETQ. CDR3 nucleotide sequence: TGCGCCAGCAGCCCCGCCGGAGGGACAGCCAACACAGATACGCAGTATTTT. Translated: CASSPAGGTANTDTQYF.

This clonotype was recorded at least ten times. V and J are TRBV10-3 and TRBJ2-3, with TRBD1 matching 9 bases. This CDR3 spans 20 amino acids. The germline gives CDR1 ENHRY, CDR2 SYGVKD. The V and J ends lost 4 bases and 0 bases, in that order; junction bases with no gene match: 17. The CDR3 DNA follows: TGTGCCATCAGTGGTTCTGGCGTCCGGGACAGGGCCCGCAGCACAGATACGCAGTATTTT. This sequence encodes CAISGSGVRDRARSTDTQYF.

J is TRBJ1-5 and V is TRBV10-3; a weak D match, TRBD1 (6 bases). Germline CDR1 reads ENHRY; CDR2 reads SYGVKD. This CDR3 spans 17 amino acids. Trimming removed 5 bases from V and 1 base from J, with 18 bases in between. The chain's CDR3 is CAISSPLGGGSNQPQHF. DNA of the CDR3: TGTGCCATCAGTTCCCCATTGGGGGGCGGGAGCAATCAGCCCCAGCATTTT.

This clonotype was detected many times. The rearrangement uses TRBV28 and TRBJ1-4; 7 bases are shared with TRBD1. V was clipped by 9 bases and J by 3 bases; unmatched bases: 10. The CDR3 is 15 residues long. CDR1 is MDHEN and CDR2 is SYDVKM in the germline V gene. The CDR3 sequence: CASRDSRSPNEKLFF. In nucleotides, the CDR3 is TGTGCCAGTAGGGACAGTCGGTCCCCTAATGAAAAACTGTTTTTT.

This clonotype was counted ten times or more. A single base separates this from a much larger clone, so it may be a read error. The genes are TRBV6-1 and TRBJ2-3, with 13 bases that match TRBD2. J lost 4 bases, V lost 2 bases, and 0 bases had no gene match. Per the germline V gene, CDR1 is MNHNS and CDR2 is SASEGT. This CDR3 has 15 residues. DNA of the CDR3: TGTGCCAGCAGTGAAACTAGCGGGGGGGCAGATACGCAGTATTTT. Translation: CASSETSGGADTQYF.

This clonotype was recorded at least ten times. This sequence joins TRBV9 and TRBJ1-2; 9 bases match TRBD1. Germline CDR1 is SGDLS and CDR2 is YYNGEE. J lost 0 bases, V lost 4 bases, and 1 base had no gene match. The CDR3 is 14 amino acids. The CDR3 here is CASSTGGSNYGYTF. CDR3 DNA: TGTGCCAGCAGCACAGGGGGCTCTAACTATGGCTACACCTTC.

V gene TRBV20-1 combines with J gene TRBJ1-5; TRBD1 matches at 7 bases. This CDR3 is built from 13 residues. Germline loops: CDR1 DFQATT, CDR2 SNEGSKA (reference sequence). V shed 5 bases and J 5 bases; nucleotides not matched to a gene: 6. The CDR3 region is CSAHRGRDQPQHF. The DNA for the CDR3 is TGCAGTGCTCACAGGGGACGGGATCAGCCCCAGCATTTT.